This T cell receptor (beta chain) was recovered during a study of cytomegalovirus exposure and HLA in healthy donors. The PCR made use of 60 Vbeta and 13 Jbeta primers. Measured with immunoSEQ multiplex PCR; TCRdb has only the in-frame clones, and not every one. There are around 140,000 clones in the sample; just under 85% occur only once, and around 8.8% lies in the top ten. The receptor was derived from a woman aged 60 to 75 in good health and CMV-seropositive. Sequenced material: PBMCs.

CDR3 nucleotide sequence: TGTGCCAGTAGTCTAGCGGGGTTTGCGGAGCAGTACTTC. It translates to CASSLAGFAEQYF. This chain joins TRBV19 and TRBJ2-7; 9 nucleotides line up with TRBD2. J was trimmed by 7 bases and V by 5 bases; bases with no gene match: 6. Germline CDR1 is LNHDA and CDR2 is SQIVND (reference sequence). CDR3 size: 13 residues.